This TCR beta chain is from a study of CD8+ T cells in alopecia areata. Study-level points and caveats: Tofacitinib yielded significantly lower scalp clonality and fewer expanded CD8+ clones among the top 100. Lesional tissue from the scalp (especially in alopecia totalis/universalis) showed higher clonality than normal scalp. Mice gave a clearer picture of TCR sharing than patients did, possibly for HLA-related reasons.

RNA extraction and reverse transcription yielded cDNA as sequencing template. Data came from immunoSEQ multiplex PCR; TCRdb stores just in-frame clones and leaves some out. The sample consists of 200,000 to 250,000 clones, just over 65% of them appearing once. Points on this clone: What it binds is unknown.

As for treatment: oral pan-JAK inhibitor, 5-10 mg twice daily. With 2 bases removed from V and 5 bases from J, the gap between germline ends came to 15 bases. Germline lookup yields CDR1 SGHAT and CDR2 FQDESV (reference sequence). CDR3 size: 15 residues. This sequence originates from a human donor with alopecia areata. The source material was CD4+ T cells sorted from blood, sampled between weeks 44 and 45, from a patient treated with tofacitinib. The chain has TRBV11-1 and TRBJ2-5; D may be TRBD1 or TRBD2 (6 bases each). CDR3: CASSLITGARETQYF. The CDR3 DNA follows: TGTGCCAGCAGCTTAATCACGGGGGCGCGGGAGACCCAGTACTTC.